Listed below are T cell receptor beta chains from one sample, sequenced in a study of blood T cell repertoires in COVID-19. The assay was immunoSEQ multiplex PCR, and TCRdb's table has in-frame clones only and misses some. The sample contains about 220,000 clones, approximately 80% of which appear only once. Input material: peripheral blood. These receptor sequences come from a man aged 30 to 39 with active or convalescent COVID-19. CDR3s include the opening cysteine and the closing phenylalanine or tryptophan. Fields, in order: CDR3 protein, CDR3 DNA, J gene, clone size, V gene, D gene. A D gene is named only where the DNA matches it firmly. A clone size is listed for some rows: how often the clone was seen (once, few, many), or a class if it is expanded.

CDR3aa: CASSLRRGFTGELFF
CDR3nt: TGCGCCAGCAGTCTTCGGAGAGGGTTCACCGGGGAGCTGTTTTTT
j_gene: TRBJ2-2
abundance: NA
v_gene: TRBV4-3
d_gene: NA

CDR3aa: CAISESSVYGYTF
CDR3nt: TGTGCCATCAGTGAGTCTTCAGTCTATGGCTACACCTTC
j_gene: TRBJ1-2
abundance: NA
v_gene: TRBV10-3
d_gene: NA

CDR3aa: CAWRGDRANYGYTF
CDR3nt: TGTGCCTGGAGGGGGGACAGAGCCAACTATGGCTACACCTTC
j_gene: TRBJ1-2
abundance: NA
v_gene: TRBV30
d_gene: TRBD1

CDR3aa: CASSEPGGRETQYF
CDR3nt: TGTGCCAGCAGTGAACCCGGGGGGCGAGAGACCCAGTACTTC
j_gene: TRBJ2-5
abundance: NA
v_gene: TRBV2
d_gene: NA

CDR3aa: CATSDYGTGWSDTQYF
CDR3nt: TGTGCCACCAGTGACTACGGGACAGGGTGGTCAGATACGCAGTATTTT
j_gene: TRBJ2-3
abundance: NA
v_gene: TRBV24-1
d_gene: TRBD1

CDR3aa: CASSDQDRVYNEQFF
CDR3nt: TGTGCCAGCAGTGACCAGGACAGGGTCTACAATGAGCAGTTCTTC
j_gene: TRBJ2-1
abundance: NA
v_gene: TRBV2
d_gene: TRBD1

CDR3aa: CASSLPRETQYF
CDR3nt: TGCGCCAGCAGCTTGCCTAGAGAGACCCAGTACTTC
j_gene: TRBJ2-5
abundance: NA
v_gene: TRBV5-1
d_gene: NA

CDR3aa: CASSSQGGSDTQYF
CDR3nt: TGTGCCAGCAGTTCCCAGGGAGGATCAGATACGCAGTATTTT
j_gene: TRBJ2-3
abundance: NA
v_gene: TRBV28
d_gene: NA

CDR3aa: CAWSEDPLGPQHF
CDR3nt: TGTGCCTGGAGTGAGGATCCACTAGGGCCCCAGCATTTT
j_gene: TRBJ1-5
abundance: NA
v_gene: TRBV30
d_gene: NA

CDR3aa: CASSPGGGGLNEKLFF
CDR3nt: TGTGCCAGCAGCCCCGGGGGAGGGGGTCTTAATGAAAAACTGTTTTTT
j_gene: TRBJ1-4
abundance: once
v_gene: TRBV4-2
d_gene: NA

CDR3aa: CASSPPSSYNEQFF
CDR3nt: TGTGCCAGCAGCCCCCCCAGCTCCTACAATGAGCAGTTCTTC
j_gene: TRBJ2-1
abundance: NA
v_gene: TRBV3-1/TRBV3-2
d_gene: NA

CDR3aa: CAISERQGDQPQHF
CDR3nt: TGTGCCATCAGTGAAAGGCAGGGCGATCAGCCCCAGCATTTT
j_gene: TRBJ1-5
abundance: NA
v_gene: TRBV10-3
d_gene: NA

CDR3aa: CASSWTQVPYSNQPQHF
CDR3nt: TGTGCCAGCAGTTGGACTCAGGTACCATATAGCAATCAGCCCCAGCATTTT
j_gene: TRBJ1-5
abundance: NA
v_gene: TRBV2
d_gene: NA

CDR3aa: CASRRTGDPYEQYF
CDR3nt: TGTGCCAGCAGAAGGACAGGGGATCCCTACGAGCAGTACTTC
j_gene: TRBJ2-7
abundance: NA
v_gene: TRBV2
d_gene: TRBD1

CDR3aa: CASSPVTGIGNTEAFF
CDR3nt: TGTGCCAGCAGCCCGGTAACAGGGATAGGAAACACTGAAGCTTTCTTT
j_gene: TRBJ1-1
abundance: few
v_gene: TRBV5-8
d_gene: NA

CDR3aa: CASSRGQGAYEQYF
CDR3nt: TGTGCCAGTAGTAGGGGACAGGGGGCCTACGAGCAGTACTTC
j_gene: TRBJ2-7
abundance: once
v_gene: TRBV19
d_gene: TRBD1

CDR3aa: CASSQVNRDGVGYTF
CDR3nt: TGCGCCAGCAGCCAAGTTAACAGGGACGGCGTTGGCTACACCTTC
j_gene: TRBJ1-2
abundance: NA
v_gene: TRBV4-1
d_gene: NA

CDR3aa: CASSLGRQGSYGYTF
CDR3nt: TGTGCCAGCAGCTTGGGCCGGCAGGGGAGCTATGGCTACACCTTC
j_gene: TRBJ1-2
abundance: NA
v_gene: TRBV5-8
d_gene: NA

CDR3aa: CACGTGVTEAFF
CDR3nt: TGTGCCTGCGGGACAGGGGTTACTGAAGCTTTCTTT
j_gene: TRBJ1-1
abundance: few
v_gene: TRBV4-2
d_gene: TRBD1

CDR3aa: CATLAASGRRELFF
CDR3nt: TGTGCCACGTTGGCGGCTAGCGGGAGGCGGGAGCTGTTTTTT
j_gene: TRBJ2-2
abundance: NA
v_gene: TRBV6-5
d_gene: TRBD2

CDR3aa: CAGLGGQTNTEAFF
CDR3nt: TGTGCCGGCCTGGGGGGGCAAACGAACACTGAAGCTTTCTTT
j_gene: TRBJ1-1
abundance: NA
v_gene: TRBV6-5
d_gene: NA

CDR3aa: CASRRKNGTGGGQPQHF
CDR3nt: TGTGCCAGCAGGAGGAAGAACGGGACAGGGGGTGGTCAGCCCCAGCATTTT
j_gene: TRBJ1-5
abundance: NA
v_gene: TRBV6-7
d_gene: TRBD1

CDR3aa: CASSPPDIYQPQHF
CDR3nt: TGTGCCAGCAGTCCTCCCGACATCTATCAGCCCCAGCATTTT
j_gene: TRBJ1-5
abundance: once
v_gene: TRBV28
d_gene: NA

CDR3aa: CASSPGGASGANVLTF
CDR3nt: TGTGCCAGCAGCCCAGGGGGCGCGTCTGGGGCCAACGTCCTGACTTTC
j_gene: TRBJ2-6
abundance: NA
v_gene: TRBV7-9
d_gene: TRBD1

CDR3aa: CASSLQGRGELFF
CDR3nt: TGTGCCAGCAGTTTACAGGGTAGGGGGGAGCTGTTTTTT
j_gene: TRBJ2-2
abundance: few
v_gene: TRBV12-3/TRBV12-4
d_gene: NA

CDR3aa: CSAGEETQYF
CDR3nt: TGCAGTGCCGGGGAGGAGACCCAGTACTTC
j_gene: TRBJ2-5
abundance: NA
v_gene: TRBV20-1
d_gene: NA

CDR3aa: CASSGPPLAGENTGELFF
CDR3nt: TGTGCCAGCAGTGGCCCCCCACTAGCGGGAGAAAACACCGGGGAGCTGTTTTTT
j_gene: TRBJ2-2
abundance: NA
v_gene: TRBV6-4
d_gene: TRBD2

CDR3aa: CASLRELAGDNEQFF
CDR3nt: TGTGCCAGCCTTCGGGAACTAGCGGGGGACAATGAGCAGTTCTTC
j_gene: TRBJ2-1
abundance: once
v_gene: TRBV2
d_gene: TRBD2

CDR3aa: CASRGPWNTEAFF
CDR3nt: TGTGCCAGCAGGGGGCCGTGGAACACTGAAGCTTTCTTT
j_gene: TRBJ1-1
abundance: NA
v_gene: TRBV27
d_gene: NA

CDR3aa: CASSQADREVTEAFF
CDR3nt: TGCGCCAGCAGCCAGGCGGACAGGGAGGTCACTGAAGCTTTCTTT
j_gene: TRBJ1-1
abundance: few
v_gene: TRBV4-1
d_gene: TRBD1

CDR3aa: CASSVDPSWRGAPPDTQYF
CDR3nt: TGTGCCAGCAGCGTAGACCCCTCCTGGCGGGGGGCACCACCAGATACGCAGTATTTT
j_gene: TRBJ2-3
abundance: NA
v_gene: TRBV9
d_gene: TRBD2

CDR3aa: CSVEALKGKGEQYF
CDR3nt: TGCAGCGTTGAGGCCCTTAAGGGGAAGGGCGAGCAGTACTTC
j_gene: TRBJ2-7
abundance: NA
v_gene: TRBV29-1
d_gene: NA

CDR3aa: CASSPDTSNQPQHF
CDR3nt: TGTGCCAGCAGCCCTGACACTAGCAATCAGCCCCAGCATTTT
j_gene: TRBJ1-5
abundance: once
v_gene: TRBV7-9
d_gene: NA

CDR3aa: CASTPLAGGDTQYF
CDR3nt: TGTGCCAGCACCCCCTTAGCGGGCGGAGATACGCAGTATTTT
j_gene: TRBJ2-3
abundance: once
v_gene: TRBV27
d_gene: TRBD2

CDR3aa: CSASKASGTYEQYF
CDR3nt: TGCAGTGCTAGTAAAGCTAGCGGAACCTACGAGCAGTACTTC
j_gene: TRBJ2-7
abundance: NA
v_gene: TRBV20-1
d_gene: TRBD2

CDR3aa: CASSLYGSKETQYF
CDR3nt: TGTGCCAGCAGCTTATACGGGAGTAAAGAGACCCAGTACTTC
j_gene: TRBJ2-5
abundance: NA
v_gene: TRBV7-2
d_gene: NA

CDR3aa: CASSPRQGLNEKLFF
CDR3nt: TGTGCCAGCTCGCCCCGTCAGGGGTTAAATGAAAAACTGTTTTTT
j_gene: TRBJ1-4
abundance: NA
v_gene: TRBV18
d_gene: NA

CDR3aa: CASSAGGEKLFF
CDR3nt: TGTGCCAGCTCTGCTGGGGGGGAAAAACTGTTTTTT
j_gene: TRBJ1-4
abundance: NA
v_gene: TRBV25-1
d_gene: NA

CDR3aa: CASSQEAGPRPQHF
CDR3nt: TGCGCCAGCAGCCAAGAGGCGGGACCTCGTCCCCAGCATTTT
j_gene: TRBJ1-5
abundance: NA
v_gene: TRBV4-3
d_gene: NA

CDR3aa: CASSLDRAYYGYTF
CDR3nt: TGTGCCAGCAGCTTGGACAGGGCATACTATGGCTACACCTTC
j_gene: TRBJ1-2
abundance: NA
v_gene: TRBV7-2
d_gene: TRBD1

CDR3aa: CASSLSADYTDTQYF
CDR3nt: TGTGCCAGCAGTTTATCCGCGGACTACACAGATACGCAGTATTTT
j_gene: TRBJ2-3
abundance: few
v_gene: TRBV27
d_gene: NA

CDR3aa: CASSIIYRAGDTEAFF
CDR3nt: TGTGCCAGTAGTATTATCTACAGGGCGGGGGACACTGAAGCTTTCTTT
j_gene: TRBJ1-1
abundance: NA
v_gene: TRBV19
d_gene: NA

CDR3aa: CASSIDGPEGTEAFF
CDR3nt: TGTGCCAGTAGTATTGACGGACCCGAGGGCACTGAAGCTTTCTTT
j_gene: TRBJ1-1
abundance: NA
v_gene: TRBV19
d_gene: NA

CDR3aa: CASTPGTLGTDTQYF
CDR3nt: TGTGCCAGCACGCCAGGGACACTGGGAACAGATACGCAGTATTTT
j_gene: TRBJ2-3
abundance: NA
v_gene: TRBV3-1/TRBV3-2
d_gene: NA

CDR3aa: CASSFGGSTDTQYF
CDR3nt: TGTGCCAGCAGCTTTGGCGGGTCCACAGATACGCAGTATTTT
j_gene: TRBJ2-3
abundance: NA
v_gene: TRBV5-4
d_gene: NA

CDR3aa: CASSSRGQEQYF
CDR3nt: TGTGCCAGCAGCAGCAGGGGCCAGGAGCAGTACTTC
j_gene: TRBJ2-7
abundance: NA
v_gene: TRBV6-2/TRBV6-3
d_gene: NA

CDR3aa: CASSLPTGLVAGELFF
CDR3nt: TGTGCCAGCAGCTTACCAACGGGACTAGTGGCCGGGGAGCTGTTTTTT
j_gene: TRBJ2-2
abundance: once
v_gene: TRBV7-8
d_gene: TRBD2

CDR3aa: CASSLALPERFTGELFF
CDR3nt: TGCGCCAGCAGCTTGGCCTTGCCAGAACGTTTCACCGGGGAGCTGTTTTTT
j_gene: TRBJ2-2
abundance: NA
v_gene: TRBV5-1
d_gene: NA

CDR3aa: CSVTVSVGGDQPQHF
CDR3nt: TGCAGCGTCACGGTCTCTGTTGGCGGAGATCAGCCCCAGCATTTT
j_gene: TRBJ1-5
abundance: NA
v_gene: TRBV29-1
d_gene: NA

CDR3aa: CASSLSGVEQFF
CDR3nt: TGTGCCAGTTCCTTGAGCGGAGTCGAGCAGTTCTTC
j_gene: TRBJ2-1
abundance: NA
v_gene: TRBV3-1/TRBV3-2
d_gene: NA

CDR3aa: CASSQERRGGFEQFF
CDR3nt: TGTGCCAGCAGCCAAGAGAGGCGGGGGGGCTTTGAGCAGTTCTTC
j_gene: TRBJ2-1
abundance: NA
v_gene: TRBV4-2
d_gene: TRBD2

CDR3aa: CASSQRLATNEQFF
CDR3nt: TGCGCCAGCAGCCAACGACTAGCGACCAATGAGCAGTTCTTC
j_gene: TRBJ2-1
abundance: NA
v_gene: TRBV4-3
d_gene: TRBD2

CDR3aa: CASSLRGLADYEQYF
CDR3nt: TGTGCCAGCAGCTTGAGGGGACTAGCGGACTACGAGCAGTACTTC
j_gene: TRBJ2-7
abundance: NA
v_gene: TRBV7-2
d_gene: TRBD2

CDR3aa: CASSLGQTEAFF
CDR3nt: TGTGCCAGCAGTTTAGGACAGACCGAAGCTTTCTTT
j_gene: TRBJ1-1
abundance: NA
v_gene: TRBV12-3/TRBV12-4
d_gene: NA

CDR3aa: CASSPTPGQAPNEQFF
CDR3nt: TGTGCCAGTAGTCCAACTCCGGGACAGGCCCCTAATGAGCAGTTCTTC
j_gene: TRBJ2-1
abundance: NA
v_gene: TRBV19
d_gene: TRBD1